This T cell receptor (beta chain) comes out of a study of CD8 T cell repertoires and HIV-1 epitope variants. Study-wide background: Epitopes were three Gag families plus Nef HW9 and YT9.

As regards this clone: Its antigen remains unknown.

Profiling relied on immunoSEQ multiplex PCR, and the TCRdb table lists in-frame clones only, not all of them. Among fewer than 7,000 clones listed, just over 65% were seen once. General study results and limits: About nine TCR beta clonotypes were antigen-specific, five or six apparently recognizing autologous or escape variants.

Germline V gene sequence: CDR1 SEHNR, CDR2 FQNEAQ (reference sequence). V lost 0 bases, J lost 3 bases, and 4 bases lay in between. CDR3 length: 13 amino acids. This chain connects TRBV7-9 to TRBJ2-3, with D unresolved. This receptor was obtained from a male donor with HIV. Material for sequencing was cultured CD8+ T cells derived from PBMCs. The DNA of the CDR3 is TGTGCCAGCAGCTTAGCCAGTACAGATACGCAGTATTTT. This gives the protein CASSLASTDTQYF.